The present TCR beta chain was sequenced within a study of blood T cells in healthy people across ages. In this sample, this clonotype turned up a few times. Its specificity is unknown. The study, taken as a whole, reports: PBMCs that were unsorted prevented a conclusive naive versus antigen-experienced comparison. Diversity of TCR beta per million T cells declined in a roughly linear way with age.

Through a sample-barcoded 5' primer and a J-beta primer mix, a second PCR was run for 7 to 11 cycles. Each cDNA molecule carried a tag from a template-switch adaptor that contained 12 random nucleotides. TCRdb called the 5' RACE reads again in MiXCR, with one record for every CDR3 protein. The sample includes 750,000 to 950,000 distinct CDR3 sequences, approximately 53% of them seen just once. This CDR3 region has 13 residues. Germline CDR1 DFQATT, CDR2 SNEGSKA (reference sequence). V gave up 7 bases and J gave up 4 bases; unmatched junction bases: 5. The chain has TRBV20-1 and TRBJ2-7, with TRBD2 matching 12 bases. The source material was blood. This TCR was recovered from an elderly man in good health. The CDR3 sequence is CSGSGTSGYEQYF. In DNA, the CDR3 is TGCAGTGGGTCCGGGACTAGCGGGTACGAGCAGTACTTC.